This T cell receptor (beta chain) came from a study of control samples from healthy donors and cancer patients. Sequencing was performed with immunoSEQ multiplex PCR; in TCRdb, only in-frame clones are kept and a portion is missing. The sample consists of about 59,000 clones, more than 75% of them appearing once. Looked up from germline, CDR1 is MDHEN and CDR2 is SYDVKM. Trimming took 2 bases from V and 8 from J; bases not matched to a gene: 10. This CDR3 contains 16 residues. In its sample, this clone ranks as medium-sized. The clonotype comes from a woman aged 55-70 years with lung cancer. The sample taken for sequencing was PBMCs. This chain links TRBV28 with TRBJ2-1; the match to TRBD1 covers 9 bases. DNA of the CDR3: TGTGCCAGCAGTTTACCCGAGACCACAGGGGGCGATGAGCAGTTCTTC. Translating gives CASSLPETTGGDEQFF.